Shown below are 16 T cell receptor beta chains from a single sample sequenced in a study of T cell responses to AZD1222 COVID-19 vaccine. Using immunoSEQ multiplex PCR, the repertoire was profiled, and TCRdb retains in-frame clones only, with some absent. The data hold 90,000 to 130,000 clones, with approximately 85% observed a single time. The sample consisted of peripheral blood, taken on day 0 of AZD1222 vaccination. The receptor source for this set is an adult in good health.

The chain couples TRBV28 to TRBJ2-2; 10 bases fit TRBD2. The length of the CDR3 is 15 residues. With 8 bases clipped from V and 4 bases from J, the junction kept 7 bases outside the gene matches. Germline CDR1 and CDR2: MDHEN and SYDVKM. CDR3 DNA: TGTGCCAGCCGGATAGCGGGGGGCTTCACCGGGGAGCTGTTTTTT. Protein: CASRIAGGFTGELFF.

The chain couples TRBV24-1 to TRBJ1-4; weak D call: TRBD1 (5 bases). This CDR3 region has 13 residues. The V gene's germline CDR1 is KGHDR and CDR2 SFDVKD. Trimming took off 5 bases at V and 7 bases at J, with 10 bases between the two ends. In DNA, the CDR3 is TGTGCCACCAGTGTAGGGGTTGGTGAAAAACTGTTTTTT. It yields the protein CATSVGVGEKLFF.

This clone was found once. The chain is built from TRBV7-3 and TRBJ2-1; no clear D. The CDR3 is made up of 14 amino acids. The germline V gene encodes CDR1 SGHTA and CDR2 FQGTGA. V lost 4 bases and J lost 7, with 14 bases in between. CDR3 nucleotides: TGTGCCAGCAGCTCGCTCTCGTCGGTGAATGAGCAGTTCTTC. This sequence encodes CASSSLSSVNEQFF.

The rearrangement links TRBV12-3 or TRBV12-4 to TRBJ2-1, with D hard to call. The V gene lost 5 bases and the J gene lost 4 bases, with 3 bases spanning the gap. The CDR3 consists of 11 residues. The DNA for the CDR3 is TGTGCCAGCAGTACGTACAATGAGCAGTTCTTC. This gives the protein CASSTYNEQFF.

The chain combines TRBV14 with TRBJ1-1, with 8 bases matching TRBD1. The length of the CDR3 is 14 residues. J gave up 4 bases and V 5 bases, and 6 bases lay outside the gene matches. Germline values: CDR1 SGHDN, CDR2 FVKESK. CDR3 in DNA: TGTGCCAGCAGCTATACGACAGGGGCCACTGAAGCTTTCTTT. Its protein is CASSYTTGATEAFF.

The rearrangement links TRBV7-9 to TRBJ1-6, with 7 bases that match TRBD1. The germline V gene has CDR1 SEHNR and CDR2 FQNEAQ (reference sequence). The CDR3 runs to 13 residues. V trimming: 5 bases; J trimming: 7 bases; junction bases outside the gene matches: 2. The CDR3 DNA is TGTGCCAGCAGCCAACAGGGGAATTCACCCCTCCACTTT. This encodes CASSQQGNSPLHF.

Concerning this clone: One end of the junction varies from germline; a read error may be responsible. This chain links TRBV27 with TRBJ1-2; 9 bases match TRBD1. Germline CDR1 is MNHEY and CDR2 is SMNVEV (reference sequence). The CDR3 covers 12 residues. CDR3 in amino acids: CASRNRQGGPLW. CDR3 sequence (DNA): TGTGCCAGCAGAAACCGACAGGGGGGTCCGCTCTGG.

The chain combines TRBV3-1 (or the pseudogene TRBV3-2) with TRBJ1-2, with 7 bases identical to TRBD1. V was clipped by 0 bases and J by 7 bases; unmatched bases: 2. This CDR3 is built from 13 residues. Germline V gives CDR1 LGHDT, CDR2 YNNKEL (reference sequence). In DNA, the CDR3 is TGTGCCAGCAGCCAAGAACAGGGGTCTGGCTACACCTTC. Amino acid sequence: CASSQEQGSGYTF.

This chain uses TRBV5-4 with TRBJ2-7; D remains ambiguous. The V and J ends lost 2 bases and 2 bases respectively, with 8 bases between them. CDR3 size: 13 residues. Germline-derived CDR1 and CDR2 are SGHNT and YYREEE (reference sequence). The CDR3 DNA sequence: TGTGCCAGCAGCTTATTGGGGACCTACGAGCAGTACTTC. It encodes CASSLLGTYEQYF.

The V and J genes are TRBV6-5 and TRBJ1-1, with D uncertain. Germline values: CDR1 MNHEY, CDR2 SVGAGI. The CDR3 runs 13 residues. V lost 6 bases, J lost 1 base, and 9 bases lay in between. CDR3 bases: TGTGCCAGCAGGAATCAGTGGAACACTGAAGCTTTCTTT. Residues: CASRNQWNTEAFF.

This clone was seen a single time. The V gene is TRBV14, the J gene TRBJ1-1; D is ambiguous. From germline, CDR1 is SGHDN and CDR2 FVKESK. Between the trimmed V and J ends, which lost 0 bases and 4 bases, there was a span of 12 bases. The CDR3 extends over 15 amino acids. CDR3 in amino acids: CASSQETIRATEAFF. CDR3 bases: TGTGCCAGCAGCCAAGAAACGATCCGAGCCACTGAAGCTTTCTTT.

This chain connects TRBV3-1 (or the pseudogene TRBV3-2) to TRBJ2-7; TRBD2 is a possible D gene (5 bases). V lost 1 base, J lost 4 bases, and 29 bases lay in between. The CDR3 covers 20 residues. CDR1 LGHDT and CDR2 YNNKEL come from the germline V gene (reference sequence). The DNA of the CDR3 is TGTGCCAGCAGCCAAGTTTCGGCAGGCCTCAGCCGGGGTTCCAGATACGAGCAGTACTTC. It encodes CASSQVSAGLSRGSRYEQYF.

A few counts support this clone. The chain recombines TRBV28 with TRBJ1-1, with TRBD1 matching 8 bases. The CDR3 covers 14 residues. Germline V gene data show CDR1 as MDHEN and CDR2 as SYDVKM. Trimming cost V 6 bases and J 7 bases; bases outside gene matches: 10. The CDR3 spells CASRLGQVKGEAFF. The DNA of the CDR3 is TGTGCCAGCAGACTGGGACAGGTAAAAGGTGAAGCTTTCTTT.

This chain links TRBV9 with TRBJ2-2, with D possibly being TRBD1 (6 bases). CDR1 SGDLS and CDR2 YYNGEE come from the germline V gene. V lost 3 bases, J lost 8 bases, and 17 bases lay in between. The CDR3 consists of 15 residues. In DNA form, the CDR3 reads TGTGCCAGCAGCGCCGGGACGAGGGGGTCTGGGGAGCTGTTTTTT. As protein: CASSAGTRGSGELFF.

This clone is a singleton in its sample. This chain uses TRBV6-5 with TRBJ2-7; TRBD2 aligns across 12 bases. This CDR3 contains 16 residues. Germline-derived CDR1 and CDR2 are MNHEY and SVGAGI. The V gene end was trimmed by 1 base and the J gene end by 4 bases; junction bases not matched to a gene: 5. CDR3 in amino acids: CASSYYPSGRAYEQYF. CDR3 bases: TGTGCCAGCAGTTACTATCCTAGCGGGAGGGCATACGAGCAGTACTTC.

The V gene is TRBV30, the J gene TRBJ2-2; D gene uncertain. The V and J ends lost 0 bases and 2 bases respectively, with 7 bases between them. CDR3 length: 14 amino acids. Germline V lookup: CDR1 GTSNPN, CDR2 SVGIG (reference sequence). CDR3 in DNA: TGTGCCTGGAGTGTACGTGGCAACACCGGGGAGCTGTTTTTT. Its translation is CAWSVRGNTGELFF.